This TCR beta chain comes out of a study of T cells after yellow fever vaccination. Study context: Fractions containing few cells were prepared with SMART-Seq v4 Ultra Low Input.

Broader study findings: The booster response re-showed most primary clones: approximately 95% CD4, 88% CD8.

This CDR3 region has 18 residues. The junction had 10 bases not matched to a gene; V was cut back by 0 bases and J by 1 base. Germline V gene sequence: CDR1 SGHRS, CDR2 YFSETQ. TCRdb re-called the 5' RACE reads through MiXCR, storing one row per CDR3 protein. The sample carries 500,000 to 650,000 distinct CDR3 sequences, approximately 13% recorded once. This clonotype was seen a handful of times. Its antigen is currently unknown. The sequence was collected from a man between 25 and 39 years old who received the YFV17D yellow fever vaccine. This sample comprised PBMCs, obtained on the day of the yellow fever booster vaccination. The chain employs TRBV5-1 and TRBJ2-4, with 7 nucleotides matching TRBD1. CDR3 in DNA: TGCGCCAGCAGCTTGGAGGGCAGGGGGTTCGTGGCCAAAAACATTCAGTACTTC. Amino acids: CASSLEGRGFVAKNIQYF.